This T cell receptor beta chain was captured by sequencing in a study of Graves' ophthalmopathy and Graves' hyperthyroidism. This CDR3 comprises 13 residues. The germline V gene encodes CDR1 SGHDT and CDR2 YYEEEE. Trimming stripped 4 bases from V and 8 bases from J, with 15 bases between. This clonotype was seen at least ten times. RNA served as the template for amplifying TCR beta CDR3 regions. A first-round RT-PCR used HTBI primers, followed by a second-round multiplex PCR. TCRdb redid the calling of the multiplex PCR reads with MiXCR, one entry per CDR3 protein. Here the sample spans about 220,000 distinct CDR3 sequences, 20% to 25% being singletons.

Sequenced: peripheral blood. This TCR came from a woman aged 50 to 60 with Graves' ophthalmopathy. The rearrangement joins TRBV5-6 to TRBJ1-2; no clear D. In nucleotides, the CDR3 is TGTGCCAGCAGCCTCGACAACCAGCGAGGCTACACCTTC. The encoded protein is CASSLDNQRGYTF.